This T cell receptor (beta chain) derives from a study of T-cell reconstitution after alpha-beta-depleted transplantation in children. V lost 4 bases and J 8 bases, leaving 10 bases between the germline ends. Germline-derived CDR1 and CDR2 are SGHRS and YFSETQ. The CDR3 has 12 amino acids. In its sample, this clonotype was seen a few times. Unique molecular identifiers were incorporated into the prepared TCRbeta library. TCRdb re-analysed the PCR reads in MiXCR, keeping a single row per CDR3 protein. Of 440,000 or so distinct CDR3 sequences detected, 9.5% to 13% appear once; the ten largest clones hold 4.5% to 7%.

This chain uses TRBV5-1 with TRBJ2-4; D is perhaps TRBD1 or TRBD2 (5 bases each). The sequenced sample was PBMCs from the stem cell graft donor, obtained from the stem cell graft. The sequence derives from a human donor who donated a stem cell graft to a child with acute myeloid leukemia. The CDR3 DNA reads TGCGCCAGCAGCCCAGAGGGACACATTCAGTACTTC. It is translated as CASSPEGHIQYF.